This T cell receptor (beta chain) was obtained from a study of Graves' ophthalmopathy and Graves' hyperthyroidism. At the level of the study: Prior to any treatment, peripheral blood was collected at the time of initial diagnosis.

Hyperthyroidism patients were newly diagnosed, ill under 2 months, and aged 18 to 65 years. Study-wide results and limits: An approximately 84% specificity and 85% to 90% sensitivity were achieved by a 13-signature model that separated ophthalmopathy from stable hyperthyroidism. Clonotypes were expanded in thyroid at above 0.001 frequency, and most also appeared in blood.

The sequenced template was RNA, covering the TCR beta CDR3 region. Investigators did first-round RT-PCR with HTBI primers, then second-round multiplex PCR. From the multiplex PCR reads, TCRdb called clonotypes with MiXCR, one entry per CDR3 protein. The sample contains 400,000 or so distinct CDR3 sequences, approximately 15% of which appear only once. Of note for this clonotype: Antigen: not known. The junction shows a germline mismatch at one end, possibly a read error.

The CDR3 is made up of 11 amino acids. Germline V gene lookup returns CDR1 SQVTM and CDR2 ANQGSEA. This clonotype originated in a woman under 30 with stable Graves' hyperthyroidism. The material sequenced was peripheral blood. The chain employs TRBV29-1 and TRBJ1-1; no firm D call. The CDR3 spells CSVFSGRTTAF. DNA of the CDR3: TGCAGCGTTTTCTCCGGACGAACGACGGCTTTT.